The 14 T cell receptor beta chains listed next were all sequenced from one sample in a study of vaccination effects on CD4 cells after COVID-19. Repertoires were generated with immunoSEQ multiplex PCR, while TCRdb's copy carries only in-frame clones and drops some. The sample consists of approximately 23,000 clones, around two thirds of them appearing once. Their antigen targets remain unknown. Prior to sequencing, the ViraFEST assay stimulated PBMC with viral peptide pools, which expanded the antigen-specific CD4+ T cells. Scientists isolated CD4+ T cells after an approximately 11-day culture period ended. Each vaccine recipient was nucleocapsid antibody negative and had no prior SARS-CoV-2 infection. Source: CD4+ T cells from PBMCs cultured with HCoV-OC43 spike peptides, taken before COVID-19 vaccination. Subset specified: HCoV-OC43 spike overlapping peptide pool stimulation. Receptors originate from a human donor who received a COVID-19 vaccine.

This clone was observed a few times. The rearrangement joins TRBV19 to TRBJ1-2; D may be TRBD1 (5 bases). V lost 3 bases and J lost 3, with 14 bases in between. The CDR3 is made up of 15 amino acids. Looked up from germline, CDR1 is LNHDA and CDR2 is SQIVND (reference sequence). This CDR3 reads CASSMWGREDYGYTF. CDR3 in DNA: TGTGCCAGTAGTATGTGGGGCAGGGAGGACTATGGCTACACCTTC.

This clone was counted between two and nine times. The CDR3 bases are TGTGCCAGCAGTGGGACAGGTTGGAATCAGCCCCAGCATTTT. This codes for CASSGTGWNQPQHF. The chain couples TRBV2 to TRBJ1-5, with 7 positions matching TRBD1. The CDR3 loop spans 14 amino acids. Germline trimming cut 4 bases from V and 4 bases from J; bases unmatched to any gene: 4. The germline gives CDR1 SNHLY, CDR2 FYNNEI.

V gene TRBV5-1 combines with J gene TRBJ2-6; 7 positions match TRBD1. The germline V gene encodes CDR1 SGHRS and CDR2 YFSETQ. Trimming at V came to 0 bases and at J to 3 bases, leaving 9 bases not matched to a gene. The CDR3 totals 18 residues. In nucleotides, the CDR3 is TGCGCCAGCAGCTTGGCCGGGACAGAACCTAATGGGGCCAACGTCCTGACTTTC. This encodes CASSLAGTEPNGANVLTF. The full variable domain, its missing parts supplied by reference TRBV5-1 and TRBJ2-6, is KAGVTQTPRYLIKTRGQQVTLSCSPISGHRSVSWYQQTPGQGLQFLFEYFSETQRNKGNFPGRFSGRQFSNSRSEMNVSTLELGDSALYLCASSLAGTEPNGANVLTFGAGSRLTVL.

V and J are TRBV6-5 and TRBJ2-7; no firm D call. V lost 5 bases, J lost 0 bases, and 11 bases lay in between. CDR3 length equals 14 residues. CDR1 and CDR2 from the germline V gene are MNHEY and SVGAGI. The CDR3 DNA follows: TGTGCCAGCAGTCCGAGGAGTTTCTCCTACGAGCAGTACTTC. Its translation is CASSPRSFSYEQYF.

The V gene is TRBV30, the J gene TRBJ1-4, with D possibly matching TRBD1 (5 bases). V dropped 3 bases and J dropped 7 bases, with 15 bases sitting between them. The CDR3 spans 14 residues. Germline-derived CDR1 and CDR2 are GTSNPN and SVGIG (reference sequence). CDR3 sequence reads: CAWRKTTRGEKLFF. The CDR3 DNA is TGTGCCTGGAGAAAGACCACGAGGGGTGAAAAACTGTTTTTT.

The CDR3 is CASSPPLGNEQFF. The CDR3 region has the DNA TGCGCCAGCAGCCCCCCTCTGGGCAATGAGCAGTTCTTC. This sequence joins TRBV4-1 and TRBJ2-1, with unresolved D. The CDR3 length is 13 residues. Per the germline V gene, CDR1 is MGHRA and CDR2 is YSYEKL. V was trimmed by 4 bases and J by 6 bases, leaving 10 bases between them.

The chain employs TRBV6-5 and TRBJ1-1; D may be TRBD1 (5 bases). This CDR3 has 13 residues. CDR1 and CDR2 (germline): MNHEY, SVGAGI. Trimming took off 2 bases at V and 1 base at J, with 5 bases between the two ends. CDR3: CASSYQGNTEAFF. The CDR3 bases are TGTGCCAGCAGTTACCAGGGGAACACTGAAGCTTTCTTT.

This clone was observed a few times. V and J are TRBV24-1 and TRBJ2-5, with D tentatively TRBD2 (6 bases). The CDR3 runs 15 residues. Trimming removed 0 bases at V and 5 bases at J, with 12 bases between. Germline assignment: CDR1 KGHDR and CDR2 SFDVKD. CDR3 in DNA: TGTGCCACCAGTGATTTGTCTAGCGTGGGGGAGACCCAGTACTTC. It yields the protein CATSDLSSVGETQYF.

J is TRBJ2-1 and V is TRBV27; 9 bases match TRBD1. Trimming took 1 base from V and 3 from J; bases not matched to a gene: 4. The germline V gene encodes CDR1 MNHEY and CDR2 SMNVEV (reference sequence). The CDR3 has 16 residues. The CDR3 sequence: CASSLWGQGYYNEQFF. CDR3 nucleotide sequence: TGTGCCAGCAGTTTATGGGGACAGGGCTACTACAATGAGCAGTTCTTC.

This chain joins TRBV27 and TRBJ1-1, with 8 nucleotides matching TRBD1. Germline assignment: CDR1 MNHEY and CDR2 SMNVEV (reference sequence). The CDR3 runs 14 residues. V trimming: 3 bases; J trimming: 5 bases; junction bases outside the gene matches: 5. As DNA, the CDR3 is TGTGCCAGCAGTTTGCTACAGGGGGGAACTGAAGCTTTCTTT. Its translation: CASSLLQGGTEAFF.

This chain uses TRBV19 with TRBJ2-7, with D possibly being TRBD2 (6 bases). The CDR3 loop spans 14 amino acids. Trimming removed 4 bases at V and 2 bases at J, with 12 bases between. From germline, CDR1 is LNHDA and CDR2 SQIVND (reference sequence). The CDR3 spells CASSTQRVPYEQYF. The CDR3 DNA reads TGTGCCAGTAGTACCCAGCGGGTTCCCTACGAGCAGTACTTC.

The CDR3 protein is CASSLVGAGSLTDTQYF. In DNA, the CDR3 is TGTGCCAGCAGCTTAGTCGGGGCGGGATCGCTCACAGATACGCAGTATTTT. The chain carries TRBV11-2 and TRBJ2-3; TRBD2 is a possible D gene (6 bases). Trimming cost V 1 base and J 2 bases, with 16 bases left between them. The CDR3 runs to 17 residues. Germline V gene data show CDR1 as SGHAT and CDR2 as FQNNGV.

The chain recombines TRBV12-5 with TRBJ1-4, with D hard to call. CDR1 and CDR2 (germline): LGHNT, FRNRAP. Deletions cut 8 bases from V and 3 bases from J, with 7 bases between. This CDR3 spans 12 amino acids. The CDR3 protein is CASTGANEKLFF. DNA of the CDR3: TGTGCTAGTACCGGGGCTAATGAAAAACTGTTTTTT.

The CDR3 loop reads CASSLGGWVNNSPLHF. As DNA, the CDR3 is TGTGCCAGCAGCTTAGGGGGTTGGGTAAATAATTCACCCCTCCACTTT. The chain carries TRBV13 and TRBJ1-6; D remains ambiguous. V was cut by 0 bases and J by 5 bases, with 11 bases left in between. This CDR3 has 16 amino acids. Germline CDR1 is PRHDT and CDR2 is FYEKMQ (reference sequence).